The present T cell receptor beta chain was sequenced within a study of T and B cells in COVID-19 patients. Multiplex PCR with BIOMED2 TRB-A/B primer pools amplified TRB rearrangements. One entry per CDR3 protein, called by TCRdb with MiXCR from the multiplex PCR reads. Of some 15,000 distinct CDR3 sequences in the sample, roughly a quarter are singletons; the top ten hold 3.1%. Blood genomic DNA input for TRB amplification was about 240-550 ng. This CDR3 has 17 amino acids. In germline, CDR1 is KGHSH, CDR2 LQKENI. V gave up 3 bases and J gave up 0 bases, with 15 bases separating them. Sequencing was performed on blood. This clonotype originated in a human donor who had recovered from COVID-19. This chain links TRBV18 with TRBJ1-3; D is ambiguous. CDR3 nucleotide sequence: TGTGCCAGCTCACCCCCTTCCCTCTTTAGCTCTGGAAACACCATATATTTT. Its translation is CASSPPSLFSSGNTIYF.